Each of the 10 T cell receptor beta chains below was sequenced from the same sample in a study of blood T cell repertoires in COVID-19. Sequencing used immunoSEQ multiplex PCR; TCRdb keeps in-frame clones, though not all of them. The table has tens of thousands of clones, roughly 86% seen once. Sequencing input: peripheral blood. The receptors shown here come from a man in his forties or fifties with acute or convalescent COVID-19.

The rearrangement uses TRBV6-5 and TRBJ1-2; TRBD1 matches at 8 bases. Looked up from germline, CDR1 is MNHEY and CDR2 is SVGAGI. V gave up 0 bases and J gave up 7 bases; unmatched junction bases: 1. This CDR3 is built from 13 residues. DNA for the CDR3: TGTGCCAGCAGTTACTCGGGGACAGGTGGCTACACCTTC. It specifies CASSYSGTGGYTF.

The chain joins TRBV7-8 to TRBJ2-7; 7 positions agree with TRBD1. V gave up 3 bases and J gave up 3 bases; unmatched junction bases: 14. Germline CDR1 is SGHVS and CDR2 is FQNEAQ. The CDR3 has 17 residues. CDR3 bases: TGTGCCAGCAGCTTGACTCCGGATGGCAGGGGGAGCTACGAGCAGTACTTC. Translating it yields CASSLTPDGRGSYEQYF.

J is TRBJ1-5 and V is TRBV28; D uncertain. The CDR3 totals 14 residues. Germline V gene sequence: CDR1 MDHEN, CDR2 SYDVKM. Trimming left V 7 bases short and J 7 bases short, with 17 bases between. The CDR3 protein is CASISPGMGQPQHF. The DNA of the CDR3 is TGTGCCAGCATCTCTCCGGGGATGGGCCAGCCCCAGCATTTT.

This chain links TRBV7-2 with TRBJ2-1; 14 nucleotides line up with TRBD2. This CDR3 has 15 residues. The germline gives CDR1 SGHTA, CDR2 FQGNSA. J was trimmed by 10 bases and V by 2 bases; bases with no gene match: 4. CDR3 in amino acids: CASSLLRTSGGEQFF. CDR3 DNA: TGTGCCAGCAGCTTACTCCGGACTAGCGGGGGGGAGCAGTTCTTC.

This chain uses TRBV3-1 (or the pseudogene TRBV3-2) with TRBJ1-3; a possible D gene is TRBD1 (6 bases). V shed 1 base and J shed 6 bases, with 7 bases lying between them. The CDR3 has 13 amino acids. Germline V gives CDR1 LGHDT, CDR2 YNNKEL (reference sequence). The CDR3 is CASSQGDKNTIYF. CDR3 nucleotides: TGTGCCAGCAGCCAAGGGGACAAAAACACCATATATTTT.

The chain joins TRBV5-4 to TRBJ1-1, with D unclear. From germline, CDR1 is SGHNT and CDR2 YYREEE (reference sequence). The length of the CDR3 is 13 residues. V was trimmed by 3 bases and J by 0 bases, leaving 6 bases between them. CDR3 nucleotide sequence: TGTGCCAGCAGCTCGGCGGTGAACACTGAAGCTTTCTTT. Its protein product is CASSSAVNTEAFF.

V gene TRBV7-3 combines with J gene TRBJ1-2, with 7 bases that match TRBD1. CDR1 and CDR2 from the germline V gene are SGHTA and FQGTGA. The CDR3 spans 15 residues. The V segment lost 2 bases and the J segment 7 bases; nucleotides outside the gene matches: 10. This chain's CDR3 is CASSLDGGQILGYTF. The CDR3 DNA reads as TGTGCCAGCAGCTTAGATGGGGGACAGATACTTGGCTACACCTTC.

The chain has TRBV13 and TRBJ2-5, with 15 bases matching TRBD2. With 5 bases clipped from V and 2 bases from J, the junction kept 3 bases outside the gene matches. This CDR3 is 16 amino acids long. CDR1 and CDR2 from the germline V gene are PRHDT and FYEKMQ (reference sequence). The CDR3 DNA follows: TGTGCCAGCAGCCCCGGGACTAGCGGGGGGCAAGAGACCCAGTACTTC. It yields the protein CASSPGTSGGQETQYF.

The chain has TRBV11-3 and TRBJ2-3; TRBD1 might be the D (5 bases). The CDR3 is 14 residues long. Germline CDR1 SGHNT, CDR2 YENEEA. V was shortened by 3 bases and J by 1 base, with 8 bases between the two germline ends. The CDR3: CASSFRVGTDTQYF. CDR3 bases: TGTGCCAGCAGCTTCAGGGTGGGCACAGATACGCAGTATTTT. Looking up the rest from reference TRBV11-3 and TRBJ2-3 gives the full variable domain: EAGVVQSPRYKIIEKKQPVAFWCNPISGHNTLYWYLQNLGQGPELLIRYENEEAVDDSQLPKDRFSAERLKGVDSTLKIQPAELGDSAVYLCASSFRVGTDTQYFGPGTRLTVL.

This CDR3 is CATSDRQGSNQPQHF. The CDR3, as DNA: TGTGCCACCAGTGACCGACAGGGTAGCAATCAGCCCCAGCATTTT. This sequence joins TRBV24-1 and TRBJ1-5; 7 nucleotides agree with TRBD1. CDR3 size: 15 residues. CDR1 and CDR2 from the germline V gene are KGHDR and SFDVKD. V lost 4 bases to trimming and J lost 0 bases; unmatched junction nucleotides: 2.